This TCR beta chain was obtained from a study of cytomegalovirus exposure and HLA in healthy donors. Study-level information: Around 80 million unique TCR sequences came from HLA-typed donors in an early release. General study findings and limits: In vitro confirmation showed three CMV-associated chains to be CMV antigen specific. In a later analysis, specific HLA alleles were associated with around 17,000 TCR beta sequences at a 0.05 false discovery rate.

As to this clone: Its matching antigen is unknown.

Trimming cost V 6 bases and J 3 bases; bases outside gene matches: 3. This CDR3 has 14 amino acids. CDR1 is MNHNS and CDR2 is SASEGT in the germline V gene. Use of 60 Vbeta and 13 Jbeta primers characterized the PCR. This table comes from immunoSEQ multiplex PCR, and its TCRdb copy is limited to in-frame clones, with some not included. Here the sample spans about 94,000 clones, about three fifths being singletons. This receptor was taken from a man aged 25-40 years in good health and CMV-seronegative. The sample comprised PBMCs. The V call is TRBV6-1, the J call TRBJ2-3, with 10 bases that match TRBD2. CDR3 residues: CASRPGLATDTQYF. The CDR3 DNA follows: TGTGCCAGCAGGCCGGGACTAGCGACAGATACGCAGTATTTT.